Following are 28 T cell receptor beta chains from one sample sequenced in a study of cytomegalovirus exposure and HLA in healthy donors. PCR amplification relied on 60 Vbeta primers (plus 13 Jbeta primers). Generated by immunoSEQ multiplex PCR, the TCRdb table keeps only in-frame clones and is missing some. The table records around 100,000 clones, 79% of them present only once. The sequenced sample was PBMCs. The receptors here all came from a man aged 50-59 years in good health and CMV-seropositive.

The chain uses TRBV16 and TRBJ2-7; D gene ambiguous. With 0 bases removed from V and 1 base from J, the gap between germline ends came to 7 bases. The V gene's germline CDR1 is KGHSY and CDR2 FQNENV. The CDR3 sequence is 14 residues long. Written as DNA, the CDR3 is TGTGCCAGCAGCCAATCCGTACAATCCTACGAGCAGTACTTC. As protein: CASSQSVQSYEQYF.

This sequence joins TRBV15 and TRBJ2-3, with D unclear. V was shortened by 0 bases and J by 4 bases, with 8 bases between the two germline ends. Germline V lookup: CDR1 LNHNV, CDR2 YYDKDF (reference sequence). The CDR3 has 14 residues. The CDR3 sequence is CATSRELSSDTQYF. The CDR3 DNA reads TGTGCCACCAGCAGAGAGTTGTCATCAGATACGCAGTATTTT.

Worth noting for this clone: Other DNA sequences in this sample translate to the same CDR3. This sequence joins TRBV11-2 and TRBJ2-7, with a tentative D call TRBD2 (6 bases). Trimming removed 2 bases at V and 9 bases at J, with 23 bases between. The CDR3 has 16 amino acids. Per germline, CDR1 SGHAT and CDR2 FQNNGV. CDR3 bases: TGTGCCAGCAGCTTACGGCCAGCGGGTACCATCGGGGGGCAGTACTTC. The encoded protein is CASSLRPAGTIGGQYF.

The gene calls are TRBV19 and TRBJ1-1; D unresolved. Trimming cost V 7 bases and J 0 bases, with 9 bases left between them. Germline CDR1 is LNHDA and CDR2 is SQIVND (reference sequence). This CDR3 has 13 residues. In nucleotides, the CDR3 is TGTGCCAGTACTGAGTTGATGAACACTGAAGCTTTCTTT. Protein sequence: CASTELMNTEAFF. The entire variable domain, with the rest obtained from reference TRBV19 and TRBJ1-1, is as follows: DGGITQSPKYLFRKEGQNVTLSCEQNLNHDAMYWYRQDPGQGLRLIYYSQIVNDFQKGDIAEGYSVSREKKESFPLTVTSAQKNPTAFYLCASTELMNTEAFFGQGTRLTVV.

The chain uses TRBV27 and TRBJ1-5; D is possibly TRBD1 (6 bases). The CDR3 runs 15 residues. Germline V gene sequence: CDR1 MNHEY, CDR2 SMNVEV (reference sequence). V lost 6 bases and J 4 bases, leaving 16 bases between the germline ends. The CDR3 bases are TGTGCCAGCAGACCCGTGGGGCAGGGGAATCAGCCCCAGCATTTT. Protein product: CASRPVGQGNQPQHF.

There are a few counts of this clone. This chain joins TRBV19 and TRBJ2-7, with a weak D call TRBD2 (6 bases). Germline CDR1 reads LNHDA; CDR2 reads SQIVND (reference sequence). V lost 3 bases to trimming and J lost 3 bases, with 21 bases between them. The CDR3 loop spans 17 amino acids. CDR3 amino acids: CASSIESEGSGFYEQYF. The CDR3 DNA is TGTGCCAGTAGTATCGAGTCGGAGGGTTCAGGATTCTACGAGCAGTACTTC. Filled out from reference TRBV19 and TRBJ2-7, the complete variable domain reads DGGITQSPKYLFRKEGQNVTLSCEQNLNHDAMYWYRQDPGQGLRLIYYSQIVNDFQKGDIAEGYSVSREKKESFPLTVTSAQKNPTAFYLCASSIESEGSGFYEQYFGPGTRLTVT.

The rearrangement joins TRBV18 to TRBJ1-1; D is possibly TRBD1 (5 bases). CDR1 is KGHSH and CDR2 is LQKENI in the germline V gene. V lost 8 bases to trimming and J lost 1 base, with 11 bases between them. The CDR3 runs 13 residues. Here the CDR3 DNA reads TGTGCCAGCGCTGGGGCAGCGAACACTGAAGCTTTCTTT. This encodes CASAGAANTEAFF.

This clone was detected only once. The chain couples TRBV7-2 to TRBJ2-7, with TRBD1 matching 9 bases. V was clipped by 1 base and J by 3 bases; unmatched bases: 4. Germline-derived CDR1 and CDR2 are SGHTA and FQGNSA. CDR3 length: 15 residues. For the CDR3, the DNA is TGTGCCAGCAGCTTAGGGACAGGGGCTCTCTACGAGCAGTACTTC. This sequence encodes CASSLGTGALYEQYF. The complete variable domain, with remaining parts taken from reference TRBV7-2 and TRBJ2-7, reads GAGVSQSPSNKVTEKGKDVELRCDPISGHTALYWYRQSLGQGLEFLIYFQGNSAPDKSGLPSDRFSAERTGGSVSTLTIQRTQQEDSAVYLCASSLGTGALYEQYFGPGTRLTVT.

The chain joins TRBV27 to TRBJ1-5, with 7 positions matching TRBD1. Germline V lookup: CDR1 MNHEY, CDR2 SMNVEV (reference sequence). The CDR3 runs to 15 residues. With V trimmed by 3 bases and J by 5 bases, 7 bases remained unmatched. The CDR3 sequence: CASSLSTGLDQPQHF. The CDR3 coding sequence is TGTGCCAGCAGTTTGTCGACAGGGCTCGATCAGCCCCAGCATTTT.

In its sample, this clone was seen a few times. This sequence joins TRBV7-9 and TRBJ2-2; 8 bases fit TRBD2. CDR1 and CDR2 (germline): SEHNR, FQNEAQ (reference sequence). V trimming: 8 bases; J trimming: 0 bases; junction bases outside the gene matches: 5. CDR3 length: 15 residues. The DNA of the CDR3 is TGTGCCAGCGCTTCAGCGGGAGCGAACACCGGGGAGCTGTTTTTT. The encoded protein is CASASAGANTGELFF.

This clone was seen a single time. The genes are TRBV19 and TRBJ2-7, with a tentative D call TRBD2 (6 bases). V was shortened by 3 bases and J by 1 base, with 13 bases between the two germline ends. CDR1 is LNHDA, CDR2 SQIVND, per germline (reference sequence). This CDR3 spans 15 amino acids. DNA for the CDR3: TGTGCCAGTAGTATTCTTGCAGGGACTTCCTACGAGCAGTACTTC. Its protein product is CASSILAGTSYEQYF.

This clone has a single count. The V call is TRBV7-8, the J call TRBJ2-1, with a tentative D call TRBD2 (6 bases). This CDR3 has 16 amino acids. In germline, CDR1 is SGHVS, CDR2 FQNEAQ. Trimming took 5 bases from V and 4 from J, leaving 18 bases between them. CDR3 protein: CASSPAASRGYNEQFF. The CDR3 region has the DNA TGTGCCAGCAGCCCCGCAGCGTCGCGGGGATACAATGAGCAGTTCTTC.

The chain recombines TRBV5-4 with TRBJ2-3; 7 bases agree with TRBD2. The CDR3 consists of 14 residues. Germline values: CDR1 SGHNT, CDR2 YYREEE (reference sequence). V shed 0 bases and J 5 bases; nucleotides not matched to a gene: 3. This chain's CDR3 is CASSLGAGEDTQYF. DNA of the CDR3: TGTGCCAGCAGCTTGGGGGCGGGGGAAGATACGCAGTATTTT.

The V call is TRBV6-1, the J call TRBJ2-1, with TRBD1 as a possible D gene (6 bases). V gave up 7 bases and J gave up 8 bases, with 12 bases separating them. The CDR3 spans 12 residues. CDR1 and CDR2 from the germline V gene are MNHNS and SASEGT. The CDR3 sequence is CASTSRGDEQFF. For the CDR3, the DNA is TGTGCCAGCACTAGCAGGGGCGATGAGCAGTTCTTC.

The gene calls are TRBV4-1 and TRBJ2-1; D remains ambiguous. Germline-derived CDR1 and CDR2 are MGHRA and YSYEKL. CDR3 length: 16 residues. V was pared by 1 base and J by 0 bases, with 10 bases between. The DNA of the CDR3 is TGCGCCAGCAGCCAAGCCAACTTGGTCTCCTACAATGAGCAGTTCTTC. It yields the protein CASSQANLVSYNEQFF.

This rearrangement joins TRBV6-1 to TRBJ2-4, with a possible D match to TRBD1 (6 bases). The CDR3 is 14 amino acids. The germline gives CDR1 MNHNS, CDR2 SASEGT. The germline V and J ends were trimmed by 1 base and 8 bases, with 12 bases remaining between them. CDR3 amino acids: CASSEGDNWDIQYF. For the CDR3, the DNA is TGTGCCAGCAGTGAAGGGGACAATTGGGACATTCAGTACTTC.

The V and J genes are TRBV12-5 and TRBJ1-1; no clear D. The CDR3 is made up of 15 amino acids. From germline, CDR1 is LGHNT and CDR2 FRNRAP. Trimming stripped 6 bases from V and 0 bases from J, with 14 bases between. For the CDR3, the DNA is TGTGCTAGTGGCTCCTCCGGCGGTATGAACACTGAAGCTTTCTTT. It yields the protein CASGSSGGMNTEAFF.

This chain uses TRBV10-1 with TRBJ2-1; 11 positions match TRBD2. This CDR3 comprises 15 residues. The V gene end was trimmed by 2 bases and the J gene end by 6 bases; junction bases not matched to a gene: 3. Germline V lookup: CDR1 WNHNN, CDR2 SYGVQD (reference sequence). CDR3 region: CASSEQLAGVNEQFF. The CDR3 coding sequence is TGCGCCAGCAGTGAGCAACTAGCGGGAGTCAATGAGCAGTTCTTC.

The chain joins TRBV7-2 to TRBJ1-4; no reliable D call. This CDR3 is 16 amino acids long. Germline lookup yields CDR1 SGHTA and CDR2 FQGNSA. The V gene lost 5 bases and the J gene lost 4 bases, with 17 bases spanning the gap. CDR3 sequence reads: CASSHRVSEGNEKLFF. The CDR3 DNA reads TGTGCCAGCAGCCATAGAGTCAGCGAGGGTAATGAAAAACTGTTTTTT.

This clone was observed once. V gene TRBV7-2 combines with J gene TRBJ2-1, with TRBD2 identical over 7 bases. V shed 0 bases and J 6 bases; nucleotides not matched to a gene: 8. The CDR3 has 16 residues. Germline V gene lookup returns CDR1 SGHTA and CDR2 FQGNSA. The chain's CDR3 is CASSLAPQRGGNEQFF. The DNA of the CDR3 is TGTGCCAGCAGCTTAGCCCCCCAGCGGGGCGGCAATGAGCAGTTCTTC.

In this sample, this clone turned up once. The genes are TRBV7-6 and TRBJ2-5, with TRBD2 identical over 12 bases. The trim removed 5 bases at V and 3 bases at J, leaving 1 base unmatched. Germline CDR1 SGHVS, CDR2 FNYEAQ. This CDR3 is built from 14 residues. The CDR3 nucleotides read TGTGCCAGCAGCCCTAGCGGGAGGGAAGAGACCCAGTACTTC. Its protein product is CASSPSGREETQYF.

This clone was counted once. The chain links TRBV28 to TRBJ1-1, with D perhaps TRBD1 (5 bases). The V and J ends lost 8 bases and 3 bases respectively, with 10 bases between them. This CDR3 comprises 12 residues. Germline CDR1 reads MDHEN; CDR2 reads SYDVKM. The DNA of the CDR3 is TGTGCCAGCCGATCGGGGGACACTGAAGCTTTCTTT. Residues: CASRSGDTEAFF.

The rearrangement joins TRBV7-2 to TRBJ2-1, with D maybe TRBD1 (6 bases). CDR3 size: 15 residues. CDR1 is SGHTA, CDR2 FQGNSA, per germline. V shed 5 bases and J shed 6 bases, with 17 bases lying between them. CDR3 nucleotides: TGTGCCAGCAGCCCTCGACAGGTCTGGGGCAATGAGCAGTTCTTC. Translation: CASSPRQVWGNEQFF. The whole variable domain, remainder taken from reference TRBV7-2 and TRBJ2-1, is GAGVSQSPSNKVTEKGKDVELRCDPISGHTALYWYRQSLGQGLEFLIYFQGNSAPDKSGLPSDRFSAERTGGSVSTLTIQRTQQEDSAVYLCASSPRQVWGNEQFFGPGTRLTVL.

The genes are TRBV7-2 and TRBJ2-4, with 7 bases lining up with TRBD2. Per the germline V gene, CDR1 is SGHTA and CDR2 is FQGNSA. The CDR3 has 17 residues. V gave up 0 bases and J gave up 1 base; unmatched junction bases: 6. CDR3 coding DNA: TGTGCCAGCAGCTTAGCGTTGGGCGGGAGTGCCAAAAACATTCAGTACTTC. Its protein is CASSLALGGSAKNIQYF. The variable domain in full, with the rest retrieved from reference TRBV7-2 and TRBJ2-4, is GAGVSQSPSNKVTEKGKDVELRCDPISGHTALYWYRQSLGQGLEFLIYFQGNSAPDKSGLPSDRFSAERTGGSVSTLTIQRTQQEDSAVYLCASSLALGGSAKNIQYFGAGTRLSVL.

This chain connects TRBV29-1 to TRBJ2-3; possible D gene TRBD2, 6 bases. CDR3 length: 14 amino acids. CDR1 and CDR2 from the germline V gene are SQVTM and ANQGSEA. Trimming pared 4 bases from V and 2 bases from J, leaving 13 bases between. CDR3 sequence reads: CSVAPGTPTDTQYF. CDR3 nucleotide sequence: TGCAGCGTTGCTCCCGGGACTCCCACAGATACGCAGTATTTT.

The chain joins TRBV27 to TRBJ2-3; maybe TRBD2 (6 bases). The CDR3 contains 15 residues. Germline-derived CDR1 and CDR2 are MNHEY and SMNVEV (reference sequence). V gave up 5 bases and J gave up 1 base, with 13 bases separating them. CDR3 sequence reads: CASSRRTTGTDTQYF. The CDR3 bases are TGTGCCAGCAGTAGAAGGACTACCGGCACAGATACGCAGTATTTT.

The rearrangement uses TRBV9 and TRBJ2-2, with 13 bases aligning to TRBD2. This CDR3 comprises 19 residues. In germline, CDR1 is SGDLS, CDR2 YYNGEE. The junction had 8 bases not matched to a gene; V was cut back by 3 bases and J by 0 bases. Here the CDR3 DNA reads TGTGCCAGCAGCGCGGGACTAGCGGGACGTGAAACGAACACCGGGGAGCTGTTTTTT. It yields the protein CASSAGLAGRETNTGELFF.

V is TRBV10-3 and J is TRBJ2-5; 7 bases map to TRBD1. The junction had 6 bases not matched to a gene; V was cut back by 0 bases and J by 5 bases. Germline values: CDR1 ENHRY, CDR2 SYGVKD. The CDR3 has 15 residues. The CDR3 reads CAISESRGPRETQYF. In DNA, the CDR3 is TGTGCCATCAGTGAGTCGAGGGGGCCCCGCGAGACCCAGTACTTC.